This TCR beta chain was identified in a study of shared clonotypes between healthy human individuals. Germline lookup yields CDR1 SGHRS and CDR2 YFSETQ. Trimming removed 4 bases from V and 7 bases from J, with 18 bases in between. This CDR3 region has 15 residues. Generated by immunoSEQ multiplex PCR, the TCRdb table keeps only in-frame clones and is missing some. This sample has some 660,000 clones, with approximately 73% found just once. The J gene is TRBJ2-1, the V gene TRBV5-1; either TRBD1 or TRBD2 may supply D (6 bases each). What was sequenced was memory CD4+ T cells sorted from blood. Subset of the sample: CD45RA-negative fraction. The sequence derives from a woman between 25 and 40 years old in good health. The CDR3 protein is CASSAGRTDVNEQFF. In DNA form, the CDR3 reads TGCGCCAGCAGCGCGGGACGGACAGATGTGAATGAGCAGTTCTTC.